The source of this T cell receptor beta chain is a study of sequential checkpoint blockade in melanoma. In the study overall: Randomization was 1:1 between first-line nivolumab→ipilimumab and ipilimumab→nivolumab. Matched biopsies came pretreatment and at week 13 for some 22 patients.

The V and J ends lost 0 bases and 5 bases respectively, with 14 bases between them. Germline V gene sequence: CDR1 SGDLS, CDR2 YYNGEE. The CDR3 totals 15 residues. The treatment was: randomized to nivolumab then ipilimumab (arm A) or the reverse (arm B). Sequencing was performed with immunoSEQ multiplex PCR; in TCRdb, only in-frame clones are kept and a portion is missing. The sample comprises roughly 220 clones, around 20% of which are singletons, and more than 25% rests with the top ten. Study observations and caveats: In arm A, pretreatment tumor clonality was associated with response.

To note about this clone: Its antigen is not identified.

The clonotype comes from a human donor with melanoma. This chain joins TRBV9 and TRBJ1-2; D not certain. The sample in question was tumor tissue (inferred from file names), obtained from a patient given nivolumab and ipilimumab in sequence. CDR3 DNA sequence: TGTGCCAGCAGCGTAGAGCCAAATCCCTTTTATGGCTACACCTTC. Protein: CASSVEPNPFYGYTF.